These 14 T cell receptor beta chains were all obtained from the same sample, sequenced in a study of cytomegalovirus exposure and HLA in healthy donors. A multiplex PCR was run with 60 Vbeta primers and 13 Jbeta primers. Sequencing used immunoSEQ multiplex PCR; TCRdb keeps in-frame clones, though not all of them. The sample shows 200,000 or so clones, roughly nine tenths of them seen only once. The source material was PBMCs. The receptors originated from a girl under three years old in good health and CMV-seronegative.

The V call is TRBV16, the J call TRBJ1-1, with D possibly TRBD1 on 5 matching bases. The length of the CDR3 is 13 residues. V dropped 4 bases and J dropped 3 bases, with 9 bases sitting between them. CDR1 is KGHSY and CDR2 is FQNENV in the germline V gene. CDR3 nucleotide sequence: TGTGCCAGCAGCCGCGGGGGGGACACTGAAGCTTTCTTT. Protein: CASSRGGDTEAFF.

The chain couples TRBV14 to TRBJ2-1; 7 bases are shared with TRBD2. The V gene end was trimmed by 2 bases and the J gene end by 3 bases; junction bases not matched to a gene: 7. This CDR3 region has 16 residues. Germline V gives CDR1 SGHDN, CDR2 FVKESK. The CDR3 sequence is CASSQMAGVFYNEQFF. The DNA for the CDR3 is TGTGCCAGCAGCCAAATGGCGGGAGTATTCTACAATGAGCAGTTCTTC.

This clone was observed once. The genes are TRBV7-3 and TRBJ1-4; D gene ambiguous. Trimming took off 1 base at V and 6 bases at J, with 15 bases between the two ends. This CDR3 spans 16 amino acids. The germline gives CDR1 SGHTA, CDR2 FQGTGA. CDR3 residues: CASSLKQRPTYEKLFF. Written as DNA, the CDR3 is TGTGCCAGCAGCTTAAAACAGAGACCCACCTATGAAAAACTGTTTTTT.

CDR3 DNA: TGTGCCAGCTCACCACGGGAGGCCCGGGACAATCAGCCCCAGCATTTT. Translated: CASSPREARDNQPQHF. The chain is built from TRBV18 and TRBJ1-5, with D unresolved. V lost 1 base and J lost 3, with 13 bases in between. The CDR3 has 16 amino acids. From germline, CDR1 is KGHSH and CDR2 LQKENI.

V gene TRBV13 combines with J gene TRBJ2-7; 7 bases agree with TRBD1. The length of the CDR3 is 14 residues. V lost 5 bases and J lost 3; bases outside the gene matches: 7. Germline assignment: CDR1 PRHDT and CDR2 FYEKMQ (reference sequence). The CDR3 spells CASSQRQGVYEQYF. CDR3 DNA: TGTGCCAGCAGCCAGCGACAGGGAGTCTACGAGCAGTACTTC.

The chain links TRBV29-1 to TRBJ2-1; 12 positions match TRBD2. J was trimmed by 8 bases and V by 4 bases; bases with no gene match: 3. CDR1 is SQVTM, CDR2 ANQGSEA, per germline. The CDR3 is 13 residues long. In nucleotides, the CDR3 is TGCAGCGTTGCTCTAGCGGGGGGGGATGAGCAGTTCTTC. Protein: CSVALAGGDEQFF.

The CDR3 here is CAWSLGTGGFYEQYF. The CDR3 nucleotides read TGTGCCTGGAGCCTGGGGACAGGGGGATTCTACGAGCAGTACTTC. V is TRBV30 and J is TRBJ2-7, with 11 bases lining up with TRBD1. Germline trimming cut 3 bases from V and 3 bases from J; bases unmatched to any gene: 7. From germline, CDR1 is GTSNPN and CDR2 SVGIG (reference sequence). CDR3 length: 15 residues. The full variable domain, completed using reference TRBV30 and TRBJ2-7, is SQTIHQWPATLVQPVGSPLSLECTVEGTSNPNLYWYRQAAGRGLQLLFYSVGIGQISSEVPQNLSASRPQDRQFILSSKKLLLSDSGFYLCAWSLGTGGFYEQYFGPGTRLTVT.

Details on this clone: Other nucleotide sequences in the sample specify the same CDR3. The chain recombines TRBV18 with TRBJ1-2, with D perhaps TRBD1 (5 bases). V lost 3 bases to trimming and J lost 2 bases, with 7 bases between them. The CDR3 covers 13 residues. The germline gives CDR1 KGHSH, CDR2 LQKENI. The CDR3 protein is CASSPQGNYGYTF. In DNA form, the CDR3 reads TGTGCCAGCTCACCGCAGGGCAACTATGGCTACACCTTC.

This chain's CDR3 is CASSQDWPSPLHF. The DNA of the CDR3 is TGCGCCAGCAGCCAAGATTGGCCTTCACCCCTCCACTTT. The V call is TRBV4-1, the J call TRBJ1-6; D call uncertain. Trimming cost V 0 bases and J 9 bases, with 6 bases left between them. Germline lookup yields CDR1 MGHRA and CDR2 YSYEKL. This CDR3 spans 13 amino acids.

This clone was counted only a few times. The chain is built from TRBV27 and TRBJ2-3; 10 bases map to TRBD2. Germline assignment: CDR1 MNHEY and CDR2 SMNVEV (reference sequence). The CDR3 totals 16 residues. V was pared by 6 bases and J by 2 bases, with 8 bases of the junction left unmatched. This CDR3 reads CASSRPGLAATDTQYF. CDR3 DNA: TGTGCCAGCAGCCGACCCGGACTAGCGGCCACAGATACGCAGTATTTT.

J is TRBJ1-4 and V is TRBV6-6; D gene unclear. CDR3 length: 11 residues. The germline V and J ends were trimmed by 4 bases and 5 bases, with 2 bases remaining between them. CDR1 is MNHNY and CDR2 is SVGAGI in the germline V gene (reference sequence). CDR3 in amino acids: CASSSNEKLFF. Here the CDR3 DNA reads TGTGCCAGCAGTTCGAATGAAAAACTGTTTTTT.

The rearrangement links TRBV7-2 to TRBJ1-2; 11 positions agree with TRBD1. The CDR3 has 14 amino acids. Germline trimming cut 1 base from V and 8 bases from J; bases unmatched to any gene: 3. Germline V gene lookup returns CDR1 SGHTA and CDR2 FQGNSA. The DNA for the CDR3 is TGTGCCAGCAGCTTAGGGACAGGGGGCCTAGGCTACACCTTC. Protein sequence: CASSLGTGGLGYTF. Combining the CDR3 with reference TRBV7-2 and TRBJ1-2 gives the whole variable domain GAGVSQSPSNKVTEKGKDVELRCDPISGHTALYWYRQSLGQGLEFLIYFQGNSAPDKSGLPSDRFSAERTGGSVSTLTIQRTQQEDSAVYLCASSLGTGGLGYTFGSGTRLTVV.

This rearrangement joins TRBV6-6 to TRBJ2-5; D unresolved. V was trimmed by 1 base and J by 1 base, leaving 4 bases between them. The CDR3 consists of 13 residues. Germline V gene lookup returns CDR1 MNHNY and CDR2 SVGAGI (reference sequence). CDR3 residues: CASSYFGQETQYF. The CDR3 nucleotides are TGTGCCAGCAGTTACTTCGGCCAAGAGACCCAGTACTTC.

The chain joins TRBV18 to TRBJ2-5; D not resolved. This CDR3 region has 13 residues. The V and J ends lost 0 bases and 2 bases respectively, with 4 bases between them. Germline loops: CDR1 KGHSH, CDR2 LQKENI. The CDR3 loop reads CASSPPSQETQYF. CDR3 in DNA: TGTGCCAGCTCACCACCGTCGCAAGAGACCCAGTACTTC.